The next 18 T cell receptor beta chains were all read from a single sample in a study of cytomegalovirus exposure and HLA in healthy donors. PCR employed 60 Vbeta and 13 Jbeta primers. Sequencing was performed with immunoSEQ multiplex PCR; in TCRdb, only in-frame clones are kept and a portion is missing. The sample lists 170,000 or so clones; roughly four fifths were seen once. Sequencing used PBMCs. Source of these receptors: a male donor in good health and CMV-seronegative.

Here the CDR3 DNA reads TGTGCCAGCTCACCAGTAGGGACGGGGGGGCGCGGCGAGCAGTACTTC. It yields the protein CASSPVGTGGRGEQYF. V and J are TRBV18 and TRBJ2-7; 8 bases match TRBD2. The CDR3 has 16 residues. The V segment lost 2 bases and the J segment 6 bases; nucleotides outside the gene matches: 12. The germline V gene encodes CDR1 KGHSH and CDR2 LQKENI.

The chain recombines TRBV5-1 with TRBJ2-3; perhaps TRBD2 as D (6 bases). The CDR3 is 16 amino acids. The ends were cut back, 1 base at V and 3 bases at J, with 15 bases in the middle. Germline lookup yields CDR1 SGHRS and CDR2 YFSETQ. In nucleotides, the CDR3 is TGCGCCAGCAGCTTGATAACGGGAGAATATACAGATACGCAGTATTTT. As protein: CASSLITGEYTDTQYF.

Of note for this clone: At one end, the junction sequence differs from germline, possibly due to a read error. This rearrangement joins TRBV7-9 to TRBJ2-7; weak D call: TRBD2 (5 bases). This CDR3 is 15 amino acids long. In germline, CDR1 is SEHNR, CDR2 FQNEAQ (reference sequence). CDR3 in DNA: TGTTCCAGCAGCCAGGTTGGGAGTTTCCTCTACGAGCAGTACTTC. It codes for CSSSQVGSFLYEQYF.

V is TRBV6-1 and J is TRBJ1-2; TRBD1 is a possible D gene (6 bases). V was pared by 8 bases and J by 4 bases, with 14 bases between. This CDR3 region has 13 residues. Germline V gene sequence: CDR1 MNHNS, CDR2 SASEGT. The CDR3, as DNA: TGTGCCAGCGGGCAGGGGATTGGCTATGGCTACACCTTC. Encoded protein: CASGQGIGYGYTF.

This chain uses TRBV4-2 with TRBJ2-4, with 11 bases fitting TRBD1. Germline V gene lookup returns CDR1 LGHNA and CDR2 YNFKEQ. V lost 2 bases and J lost 13; bases outside the gene matches: 10. This CDR3 is 15 amino acids long. The CDR3 spells CASSQLQSGTGGQYF. The CDR3 bases are TGTGCCAGCAGCCAACTCCAATCAGGGACAGGGGGACAGTACTTC.

The chain employs TRBV21-1 and TRBJ2-2; the table calls TRBD1, which could not be checked here. TRBV21-1 is shown as a pseudogene. The CDR3 is 17 residues long. CDR3 in amino acids: CASSKVGGTGGTGELFF. Written as DNA, the CDR3 is TGTGCCAGCAGCAAAGTGGGGGGGACAGGAGGGACCGGGGAGCTGTTTTTT.

The chain couples TRBV11-2 to TRBJ2-3, with 12 bases matching TRBD2. Germline CDR1 and CDR2: SGHAT and FQNNGV. This CDR3 has 17 amino acids. V lost 3 bases and J lost 0; bases outside the gene matches: 4. CDR3 sequence reads: CASSFGGTSGSTDTQYF. In DNA form, the CDR3 reads TGTGCCAGCAGCTTCGGCGGGACTAGCGGGAGCACAGATACGCAGTATTTT.

CDR3 residues: CAWSPGANYGYTF. The CDR3 region has the DNA TGTGCCTGGAGTCCAGGGGCTAACTATGGCTACACCTTC. The gene calls are TRBV30 and TRBJ1-2; TRBD1 is a possible D gene (6 bases). The CDR3 runs to 13 residues. The V end lost 2 bases, the J end lost 0 bases, and 7 bases lay between the germline ends. In germline, CDR1 is GTSNPN, CDR2 SVGIG (reference sequence).

This clone occurred a few times. V is TRBV7-3 and J is TRBJ1-1; 8 nucleotides line up with TRBD1. CDR1 and CDR2 from the germline V gene are SGHTA and FQGTGA. The trim removed 5 bases at V and 1 base at J, leaving 3 bases unmatched. The CDR3 runs 14 residues. CDR3 nucleotides: TGTGCCAGCAGCACGGACAGGGAGAACACTGAAGCTTTCTTT. The encoded protein is CASSTDRENTEAFF.

The chain uses TRBV13 and TRBJ2-1; 8 bases are shared with TRBD2. In germline, CDR1 is PRHDT, CDR2 FYEKMQ (reference sequence). The ends lost 0 bases at V and 4 bases at J; junction bases unmatched: 5. The CDR3 loop spans 16 amino acids. The CDR3 loop reads CASSLGSGGVYNEQFF. The CDR3 coding sequence is TGTGCCAGCAGCTTAGGCTCGGGGGGGGTTTACAATGAGCAGTTCTTC.

The chain uses TRBV9 and TRBJ2-1; 8 bases fit TRBD2. V lost 0 bases and J lost 8; bases outside the gene matches: 16. The CDR3 extends over 18 amino acids. Germline CDR1 is SGDLS and CDR2 is YYNGEE. The CDR3 protein is CASSVASSGREVYYEQFF. CDR3 DNA sequence: TGTGCCAGCAGCGTAGCCTCCTCGGGGCGGGAGGTTTATTATGAGCAGTTCTTC.

The chain joins TRBV9 to TRBJ2-1; TRBD2 matches 11 bases. Germline trimming cut 4 bases from V and 11 bases from J; bases unmatched to any gene: 5. The CDR3 totals 13 residues. Germline values: CDR1 SGDLS, CDR2 YYNGEE. CDR3 DNA sequence: TGTGCCAGCAGCCCGGGGACTAGCGGCCAGCAGTTCTTC. Protein product: CASSPGTSGQQFF.

CDR3 residues: CASSYRTGEVQYF. In DNA, the CDR3 is TGTGCCAGCAGTTATCGGACAGGGGAGGTGCAGTACTTC. The chain combines TRBV6-5 with TRBJ2-7; 9 nucleotides align to TRBD1. This CDR3 has 13 residues. V shed 3 bases, J shed 9 bases, and the junction held 6 bases outside the gene matches. Per the germline V gene, CDR1 is MNHEY and CDR2 is SVGAGI.

This clone has more than one count but fewer than ten. The J gene is TRBJ1-2, the V gene TRBV6-6; D is unclear. Looked up from germline, CDR1 is MNHNY and CDR2 is SVGAGI (reference sequence). V lost 7 bases, J lost 2 bases, and 17 bases lay in between. The CDR3 runs 15 residues. In DNA, the CDR3 is TGTGCCAGCACCCTCCGGGCCCGGGAGAACTATGGCTACACCTTC. This gives the protein CASTLRARENYGYTF.

This clone was seen a handful of times. The CDR3 coding sequence is TGTGCCATCAGTGAGCAGGCGGGGGATGAAAAACTGTTTTTT. It translates to CAISEQAGDEKLFF. The chain recombines TRBV10-3 with TRBJ1-4; D is possibly TRBD1 (5 bases). CDR1 is ENHRY and CDR2 is SYGVKD in the germline V gene. The V end lost 2 bases, the J end lost 6 bases, and 10 bases lay between the germline ends. CDR3 length equals 14 residues.

The genes are TRBV6-1 and TRBJ2-3; possibly TRBD2 for D (7 bases). V lost 4 bases and J lost 0, with 14 bases in between. The CDR3 contains 16 residues. Germline V gene data show CDR1 as MNHNS and CDR2 as SASEGT. CDR3 sequence reads: CASSAWGGASTDTQYF. CDR3 DNA: TGTGCCAGCAGTGCTTGGGGGGGGGCCAGCACAGATACGCAGTATTTT.

V usage is TRBV28 and J usage is TRBJ1-3, with a tentative D call TRBD1 (6 bases). The CDR3 spans 15 residues. The V gene's germline CDR1 is MDHEN and CDR2 SYDVKM. The V end was cut by 2 bases, the J end by 4 bases, with 12 bases between. CDR3 sequence (DNA): TGTGCCAGCAGTTTAAAGCAGGGGATCGGAAACACCATATATTTT. Its translation is CASSLKQGIGNTIYF.

CDR3 bases: TGTGCCAGCAGTTCTGGACTGTATGGCTATGGCTACACCTTC. Translated, it gives CASSSGLYGYGYTF. The V call is TRBV7-2, the J call TRBJ1-2; D remains ambiguous. V lost 6 bases and J lost 4, with 15 bases in between. This CDR3 comprises 14 residues. Per germline, CDR1 SGHTA and CDR2 FQGNSA.